These T cell receptor beta chains were read from a single sample in a study of blood T cell repertoires in COVID-19. The table came from immunoSEQ multiplex PCR; TCRdb's copy has only in-frame clones and leaves some out. The repertoire holds 130,000 to 150,000 clones, with about 87% as singletons. The sequencing sample was made of peripheral blood. Every receptor here comes from a woman aged 45-65 years with acute or convalescent COVID-19. Both conserved end residues are part of each CDR3. A D gene is named only where the DNA matches it firmly. The size of a clone is reported for some rows only, either as once, few or many, or as a class for expanded clones.

d_call clone_size j_call v_call cdr3_length cdr3_nt cdr3_aa
. . TRBJ2-7 TRBV27 15 TGTGCCAGCAGTTCCTTCGGCGACAGAAACTACGAGCAGTACTTC CASSSFGDRNYEQYF
. . TRBJ2-7 TRBV18 13 TGTGCCAGCTCCGTCGGACTTTCCTACGAGCAGTACTTC CASSVGLSYEQYF
TRBD2 . TRBJ2-1 TRBV28 15 TGTGCCAGCAGTTTACTAGCGGGGGGCCCTAGGGGGCAGTTCTTC CASSLLAGGPRGQFF
TRBD1 . TRBJ2-3 TRBV27 15 TGTGCCAGCAGGCAACCGGGACAGAGCACAGATACGCAGTATTTT CASRQPGQSTDTQYF
TRBD2 few TRBJ2-1 TRBV6-4 15 TGTGCCAGCAGTGACGGCGGGAGGGGGAACAATGAGCAGTTCTTC CASSDGGRGNNEQFF
TRBD2 . TRBJ2-1 TRBV12-3/TRBV12-4 13 TGTGCCAGCTGGACTAGCGGGAGCAATGAGCAGTTCTTC CASWTSGSNEQFF
TRBD2 . TRBJ2-2 TRBV2 18 TGTGCCAGCATCAGGAGGGGCGGGACTAGGGTCCCCCCCGGGGAGCTGTTTTTT CASIRRGGTRVPPGELFF
TRBD1 . TRBJ2-6 TRBV7-9 19 TGTGCCAGCAGCTTAGGCTGGACAGGGCGTTCCTCTGGGGCCAACGTCCTGACTTTC CASSLGWTGRSSGANVLTF
. . TRBJ1-2 TRBV29-1 15 TGCAGCGTTGAAGCTTCACAGGGACTATCTGGAGGCTACACCTTC CSVEASQGLSGGYTF
. . TRBJ2-7 TRBV21-1 14 TGTGCCAGCAGCCCGCGGGGGACAGGGGACGAGCAGTACTTC CASSPRGTGDEQYF
. . TRBJ2-7 TRBV6-6 13 TGTGCCAGCAGGACCTCGGGGGAGTACGAGCAGTACTTC CASRTSGEYEQYF
. . TRBJ2-5 TRBV2 14 TGTGCCAGCAGCGGGGGGCCGAGACTAGAGACCCAGTACTTC CASSGGPRLETQYF
. . TRBJ1-1 TRBV15 12 TGTGCCACCAGCACGGGGGTCACTGAAGCTTTCTTT CATSTGVTEAFF
. . TRBJ1-1 TRBV9 15 TGTGCCAGCAGCCGAAGGGGAATTGAGAACACTGAAGCTTTCTTT CASSRRGIENTEAFF
. . TRBJ1-1 TRBV6-6 16 TGTGCCAGCAGTTACTCGGTAGGACAGTCTGACACTGAAGCTTTCTTT CASSYSVGQSDTEAFF
TRBD1 . TRBJ1-2 TRBV6-5 15 TGTGCCAGCAGTTATGCGGACAGGGGGCTTGGAGGCTACACCTTC CASSYADRGLGGYTF
. . TRBJ1-1 TRBV28 15 TGTGCCAGCAGTTTTTTGCGGGTTAGGAACACTGAAGCTTTCTTT CASSFLRVRNTEAFF
TRBD1 . TRBJ1-6 TRBV19 15 TGTGCCAGTAGTATCCAGGGGGCCTATGGTTCACCCCTCCACTTT CASSIQGAYGSPLHF
TRBD2 . TRBJ2-3 TRBV19 13 TGTGCCACTGGGACTAGAGTCACAGATACGCAGTATTTT CATGTRVTDTQYF
. . TRBJ1-1 TRBV3-1/TRBV3-2 15 TGTGCCAGCCTTCCAACAGGGCCAGCAAACACTGAAGCTTTCTTT CASLPTGPANTEAFF
. . TRBJ1-5 TRBV2 13 TGTGCCAGCAGGACAGGTTGGAATCAGCCCCAGCATTTT CASRTGWNQPQHF
TRBD1 . TRBJ2-7 TRBV10-3 13 TGTGCCATCAGACCCGGGACAGGGGGCGAGCAGTACTTC CAIRPGTGGEQYF
. . TRBJ1-6 TRBV28 16 TGTGCCAGCAGTACCTCTGGTTTGGGGCATAATTCACCCCTCCACTTT CASSTSGLGHNSPLHF
. . TRBJ2-1 TRBV30 12 TGTGCCTGGAGTGCCACGGGGGATGAGCAGTTCTTC CAWSATGDEQFF
TRBD2 once TRBJ2-5 TRBV27 17 TGTGCCAGCAGTCTGGGAGGGACTAGCGATACACAAGAGACCCAGTACTTC CASSLGGTSDTQETQYF
. . TRBJ2-1 TRBV11-3 16 TGTGCCAGCAGCTTAGGAGGCCCTAGCGTAAACAATGAGCAGTTCTTC CASSLGGPSVNNEQFF
. . TRBJ1-2 TRBV7-2 14 TGTGCCAGCAGCTTAGCGCCAGGATATGATGGCTACACCTTC CASSLAPGYDGYTF
. . TRBJ2-2 TRBV5-4 15 TGTGCCAGCAGCTTGGTTGACACGAACACCGGGGAGCTGTTTTTT CASSLVDTNTGELFF
. . TRBJ2-4 TRBV12-3/TRBV12-4 13 TGTGCTAGCAGGGCATATGGCATGAACATTCAGTACTTC CASRAYGMNIQYF
. . TRBJ1-3 TRBV7-9 13 TGTGCCAGCAGCTTAGAGGACGGGACAAGAGGGTATTTT CASSLEDGTRGYF
. once TRBJ2-5 TRBV2 12 TGTGCCAGCTCCGTCCTCGAAGAGACCCAGTACTTC CASSVLEETQYF
TRBD1 . TRBJ2-7 TRBV28 16 TGTGCCAGCAGTAAGACACCAGACAGGGGTGCCAACGAGCAGTACTTC CASSKTPDRGANEQYF
TRBD1 . TRBJ2-3 TRBV9 18 TGTGCCAGCAGCGTAGAGAGCCAGGGGGCGCTTCACCCAGATACGCAGTATTTT CASSVESQGALHPDTQYF
. . TRBJ1-2 TRBV30 11 TGTGCCTGGAGTCTCGGTCATGGCTACACCTTC CAWSLGHGYTF
. . TRBJ1-2 TRBV5-1 14 TGCGCCAGCAGCCTCCTACAGGCCTCGTATGGCTACACCTTC CASSLLQASYGYTF
TRBD2 . TRBJ2-5 TRBV19 15 TGTGCCAGTAGTCCCACCGGGACTAGAGAAGAGACCCAGTACTTC CASSPTGTREETQYF
. . TRBJ1-4 TRBV5-6 15 TGTGCCAGCAGCTTAGGGACTCCCGCAGGGGAAAAACTGTTTTTT CASSLGTPAGEKLFF
. . TRBJ1-1 TRBV2 11 TGTGCCAGCCTGGGCCTCACTGAAGCTTTCTTT CASLGLTEAFF
. . TRBJ1-2 TRBV9 12 . CASSGAFGVGTF
TRBD1 . TRBJ2-5 TRBV7-7 15 TGTGCTAGCAGCAATAACAGGGGGAGCCAAGAGACCCAGTACTTC CASSNNRGSQETQYF
. . TRBJ2-7 TRBV2 13 TGTGCCAGCCTGCGGGGAAGGGGAGGTGAGCAGTACTTC CASLRGRGGEQYF
TRBD2 . TRBJ2-7 TRBV6-5 14 TGTGCCAGCAGCCGCCCGGGACTAGCCTACGAGCAGTACTTC CASSRPGLAYEQYF
. . TRBJ2-1 TRBV9 15 TGTGCCAGCAGCTACCGGGAGAGCTCCTACAATGAGCAGTTCTTC CASSYRESSYNEQFF
TRBD2 once TRBJ2-1 TRBV11-2 17 TGTGCCAGCAGCTTAGATGGGGGCCTAGCGGGGACCACCGAGCAGTTCTTC CASSLDGGLAGTTEQFF
. . TRBJ2-1 TRBV21-1 17 TGTGCCAGCAGCCCACGACTAGCGGGGTCCTCCTACAATGAGCAGTTCTTC CASSPRLAGSSYNEQFF
TRBD2 . TRBJ2-5 TRBV5-1 14 TGCGCCAGCAGCTTGGAACTAGCGGGAGAGACCCAGTACTTC CASSLELAGETQYF
TRBD1 . TRBJ1-3 TRBV28 14 TGTGCCAGCAGCCAGGGGGCGGCTGGAAACACCATATATTTT CASSQGAAGNTIYF
TRBD1 . TRBJ1-5 TRBV6-5 15 TGTGCCAGCAGAGGCGGGACAGGAAGCAATCAGCCCCAGCATTTT CASRGGTGSNQPQHF
. . TRBJ2-7 TRBV13 11 TGTGCCAGCAGCCTGAGGGACGAGCAGTACTTC CASSLRDEQYF
. . TRBJ2-7 TRBV7-6 16 TGTGCCAGCAGCTCTCTCTACCCTGACACCCCTTACGAGCAGTACTTC CASSSLYPDTPYEQYF
TRBD1 . TRBJ1-5 TRBV24-1 15 TGTGCCACCAGTTCGCGTACAGGGGGAAATCAGCCCCAGCATTTT CATSSRTGGNQPQHF
TRBD1 . TRBJ2-1 TRBV18 14 TGTGCCAGCTCACCTCAAGACAGGGAGAATGAGCAGTTCTTC CASSPQDRENEQFF
TRBD1 . TRBJ1-1 TRBV6-5 16 TGTGCCAGCAGTTACTCAGTGGGCAGGGGGGACACTGAAGCTTTCTTT CASSYSVGRGDTEAFF
. . TRBJ2-2 TRBV5-1 16 TGCGCCAGCAGTTTTTCAGTGGGGGCCGCCACCGGGGAGCTGTTTTTT CASSFSVGAATGELFF
. . TRBJ1-2 TRBV9 18 TGTGCCAGCAGCGTAGGCCCTCATAGGGGAGGGGCGGACTATGGCTACACCTTC CASSVGPHRGGADYGYTF
TRBD2 . TRBJ2-3 TRBV24-1 17 TGTGCCACCAGTGATCGTCCTGTAGCGGGGGCGAGGGATACGCAGTATTTT CATSDRPVAGARDTQYF
. . TRBJ1-6 TRBV19 14 TGTGCCAGTAGCCTCGACGGGGTTAATTCACCCCTCCACTTT CASSLDGVNSPLHF
TRBD1 . TRBJ2-7 TRBV3-1/TRBV3-2 16 TGTGCCAGCAGCCTCAGGCGGAGGACAGGTCACTACGAGCAGTACTTC CASSLRRRTGHYEQYF
. . TRBJ2-1 TRBV11-3 15 TGTGCCAGCAGCTTACGCGGGGCCTCCTACAATGAGCAGTTCTTC CASSLRGASYNEQFF
. few TRBJ2-5 TRBV6-2/TRBV6-3 16 TGTGCCAGCAGTTACGGGGCAGGGGCCCCCCAAGAGACCCAGTACTTC CASSYGAGAPQETQYF